The present TCR beta chain was sequenced within a study of blood T cell repertoires in COVID-19. Only in-frame clones appear in the TCRdb table, and some are missing; sequencing was by immunoSEQ multiplex PCR. The table has some 90,000 clones, less than 75% seen once. V dropped 3 bases and J dropped 1; count of bases not matched to a gene: 8. Germline V gene data show CDR1 as MDHEN and CDR2 as SYDVKM. The CDR3 length is 16 residues. The sequenced sample was peripheral blood. The V and J genes are TRBV28 and TRBJ2-5; TRBD2 matches 7 bases. This receptor was identified in a woman aged 60 to 75 in a cohort sampled during active or convalescent COVID-19. The CDR3 protein is CASSLWAGVAQETQYF. CDR3 coding DNA: TGTGCCAGCAGTTTGTGGGCGGGGGTGGCCCAAGAGACCCAGTACTTC. The full variable domain, completed using reference TRBV28 and TRBJ2-5, is DVKVTQSSRYLVKRTGEKVFLECVQDMDHENMFWYRQDPGLGLRLIYFSYDVKMKEKGDIPEGYSVSREKKERFSLILESASTNQTSMYLCASSLWAGVAQETQYFGPGTRLLVL.